These 14 T cell receptor beta chains were all obtained from the same sample, sequenced in a study of response to subunit inactivated influenza vaccine. TCRdb analysed the RT-PCR reads with MiXCR anew, one entry per CDR3 protein. The table shows almost 250,000 distinct CDR3 sequences, with 12% occurring only once. Sequencing used non-naive T cells sorted from PBMCs, obtained 14 to 15 days before vaccination. Receptors were obtained from a man aged 45-65 years who received an inactivated influenza vaccine.

The rearrangement joins TRBV12-3 or TRBV12-4 to TRBJ1-6; maybe TRBD1 (5 bases). The CDR3 runs 13 residues. V shed 6 bases and J shed 9 bases, with 12 bases lying between them. CDR3 DNA: TGTGCCAGCAGCCCAGACCAGGGTTCACCCCTCCACTTT. Encoded protein: CASSPDQGSPLHF.

The V and J genes are TRBV5-8 and TRBJ2-3; D gene unclear. The CDR3 length is 16 residues. Germline V gene sequence: CDR1 SGHTS, CDR2 YDEGEE. The ends were cut back, 6 bases at V and 0 bases at J, with 17 bases in the middle. The CDR3 DNA reads as TGTGCCAGCACCTATTTTGGACGGTCTAGCACAGATACGCAGTATTTT. It encodes CASTYFGRSSTDTQYF.

This clonotype was counted between two and nine times. The V gene is TRBV12-3 or TRBV12-4, the J gene TRBJ2-7; no firm D call. V shed 1 base and J shed 7 bases, with 5 bases lying between them. This CDR3 comprises 11 residues. CDR3 coding DNA: TGTGCCAGCAGTTTAGTGAGGGAGCAGTACTTC. It specifies CASSLVREQYF.

This clonotype was counted many times. The J gene is TRBJ2-5, the V gene TRBV24-1; TRBD2 agrees at 11 bases. Germline V gives CDR1 KGHDR, CDR2 SFDVKD. The CDR3 runs 15 residues. J was trimmed by 2 bases and V by 4 bases; bases with no gene match: 2. The CDR3 nucleotides read TGTGCCACCAGTGAATTAGCGGGGGGGCAAGAGACCCAGTACTTC. This sequence encodes CATSELAGGQETQYF.

This clonotype appeared many times. The chain combines TRBV6-2 or TRBV6-3 with TRBJ2-1; 7 bases match TRBD2. The CDR3 is 18 residues long. CDR1 MNHEY and CDR2 SVGEGT come from the germline V gene. Trimming cost V 0 bases and J 1 base; bases outside gene matches: 9. The CDR3 DNA reads TGTGCCAGCAGTTACTCTCCTAAAGCGGGGCGATCCTACAATGAGCAGTTCTTC. Translated: CASSYSPKAGRSYNEQFF.

This clonotype came up a few times. The chain is built from TRBV28 and TRBJ2-7, with D unresolved. In germline, CDR1 is MDHEN, CDR2 SYDVKM. This CDR3 comprises 13 residues. V lost 6 bases and J 6 bases, leaving 15 bases between the germline ends. The CDR3 nucleotides read TGTGCCAGCAGACGGCAGCCCCAAGGCGAGCAGTACTTC. Residues: CASRRQPQGEQYF.

The chain couples TRBV5-1 to TRBJ2-1; D possibly corresponds to TRBD1 (6 bases). The CDR3 has 16 residues. Looked up from germline, CDR1 is SGHRS and CDR2 is YFSETQ. V was clipped by 0 bases and J by 4 bases, with 14 bases between them. CDR3 DNA: TGCGCCAGCAGCTTGGCCCAGGGGTGGGAATACAATGAGCAGTTCTTC. Its translation is CASSLAQGWEYNEQFF.

The chain couples TRBV11-2 to TRBJ2-7; weak D call: TRBD2 (6 bases). Trimming removed 1 base at V and 0 bases at J, with 13 bases between. CDR3 length: 16 amino acids. Per germline, CDR1 SGHAT and CDR2 FQNNGV. CDR3 in amino acids: CASSLGFFGSSYEQYF. The CDR3 DNA reads TGTGCCAGCAGCTTAGGTTTTTTCGGGAGCTCCTACGAGCAGTACTTC.

The CDR3 spells CASSLWPETGEETQYF. The CDR3 nucleotides read TGCGCCAGCAGCTTGTGGCCCGAGACAGGGGAGGAGACCCAGTACTTC. The chain links TRBV5-1 to TRBJ2-5; 8 nucleotides align to TRBD1. The CDR3 extends over 16 amino acids. Unmatched junction bases numbered 10, after V lost 1 base and J lost 5 bases. CDR1 is SGHRS and CDR2 is YFSETQ in the germline V gene.

The rearrangement uses TRBV12-3 or TRBV12-4 and TRBJ2-1; D unclear. V lost 6 bases, J lost 2 bases, and 5 bases lay in between. CDR3 size: 12 residues. The CDR3 is CASSWTYNEQFF. The CDR3 DNA sequence: TGTGCCAGCAGCTGGACCTACAATGAGCAGTTCTTC.

This clonotype appeared many times. The DNA for the CDR3 is TGTGCCATCAGTGAGTCGATATCCGCCAGCTACTACAATGAGCAGTTCTTC. Translating it yields CAISESISASYYNEQFF. The J gene is TRBJ2-1, the V gene TRBV10-3, with D unclear. Germline V gene lookup returns CDR1 ENHRY and CDR2 SYGVKD. The V end lost 0 bases, the J end lost 3 bases, and 15 bases lay between the germline ends. This CDR3 is built from 17 residues.

This clonotype has only a few counts. The chain couples TRBV18 to TRBJ2-1; D ambiguous. This CDR3 contains 14 residues. The V gene lost 5 bases and the J gene lost 9 bases, with 17 bases spanning the gap. Germline lookup yields CDR1 KGHSH and CDR2 LQKENI. CDR3 sequence (DNA): TGTGCCAGCTCATCGTTGGCAGGCTCTGTTGAGCAGTTCTTC. It translates to CASSSLAGSVEQFF.

This clonotype came up many times. The gene calls are TRBV7-9 and TRBJ2-7; weak D call: TRBD1 (6 bases). From germline, CDR1 is SEHNR and CDR2 FQNEAQ (reference sequence). Trimming shortened V by 1 base and J by 2 bases, and 12 bases separated the two germline ends. The CDR3 covers 15 residues. The CDR3 bases are TGTGCCAGCAGCTTAGGGACAGCCCGTCCCTACGAGCAGTACTTC. Its protein product is CASSLGTARPYEQYF.

Ten or more counts support this clonotype. Germline is not matched at one junction end, which may reflect a read error. The chain couples TRBV7-7 to TRBJ2-1, with D perhaps matching TRBD1 (5 bases). This CDR3 is built from 14 residues. CDR1 and CDR2 (germline): SSHAT, FNYEAQ (reference sequence). CDR3 residues: CASSLLLEQAEQFF. The CDR3 region has the DNA TGTGCTAGCAGCTTATTATTAGAACAGGCCGAGCAGTTCTTC.